The entry below gives a single TCR beta chain sequence along with its context. Its antigen remains unknown. This sample is part of a study of shared clonotypes between healthy human individuals. General observations from the study: Few donors limited the genetic and exposure-history diversity represented. Several donors shared about 5% of their naive CD4 clonotypes.

Donors were healthy HIV-negative adults without recently reported acute infections or vaccinations. Measured with immunoSEQ multiplex PCR; TCRdb has only the in-frame clones, and not every one. Of 2 million to 2.5 million clones in the sample, approximately 95% were seen once. Specimen: naive CD4+ T cells from PBMCs. Regarding subset: CD45RA+ positively selected. The origin of this receptor is a man between 18 and 29 years old in good health. Some clones in this sample may be carry-over from other donors' samples.

DNA for the CDR3: TGCGCCAGCACCCGACAGGGGGTAAACACCGGGGAGCTGTTTTTT. This sequence encodes CASTRQGVNTGELFF. V is TRBV10-2 and J is TRBJ2-2, with 9 bases matching TRBD1. The CDR3 covers 15 residues. Per germline, CDR1 WSHSY and CDR2 SAAADI. Trimming cost V 7 bases and J 2 bases; bases outside gene matches: 5.